The clone carrying this T cell receptor beta chain has only a few counts. When sampled, the donors appeared nominally healthy, though they likely had unrecorded immune exposures. This specimen belongs to a study of cytomegalovirus exposure and HLA in healthy donors. Study summary: Early release data held 85 million or so unique TCRs from HLA-typed donors.

The CDR3 contains 15 residues. V dropped 0 bases and J dropped 0 bases, with 8 bases sitting between them. Germline assignment: CDR1 SGHNT and CDR2 YYREEE (reference sequence). 13 Jbeta primers and 60 Vbeta primers were used for the PCR. Data came from immunoSEQ multiplex PCR; TCRdb stores just in-frame clones and leaves some out. Among 200,000 or so clones listed, around 85% were seen once. This chain links TRBV5-4 with TRBJ2-3; D may be TRBD2 (5 bases). Specimen: PBMCs. The sequence was obtained from a human donor in good health. The DNA of the CDR3 is TGTGCCAGCAGCTTGGTTGCGGGTAGCACAGATACGCAGTATTTT. Translating it yields CASSLVAGSTDTQYF. The full variable domain, rest sourced from reference TRBV5-4 and TRBJ2-3, is ETGVTQSPTHLIKTRGQQVTLRCSSQSGHNTVSWYQQALGQGPQFIFQYYREEENGRGNFPPRFSGLQFPNYSSELNVNALELDDSALYLCASSLVAGSTDTQYFGPGTRLTVL.